The TCR beta chain described here comes from a study of shared clonotypes between healthy human individuals. For the study at large: The study drew on two women and a few men aged 18 to 49 as donors.

Naive CD8 cells comprised CD45RO-negative, CCR7-positively selected cells, excluding terminally differentiated effector memory CD45RA+ cells. Repertoires were generated with immunoSEQ multiplex PCR, while TCRdb's copy carries only in-frame clones and drops some. The table shows some 2.1 million clones, with about 95% occurring only once. Germline V gives CDR1 MNHEY, CDR2 SVGAGI. This CDR3 comprises 15 residues. The V and J ends lost 1 base and 5 bases, in that order; junction bases with no gene match: 5. The specimen was naive CD8+ T cells sorted from blood. This sequence joins TRBV6-5 and TRBJ2-3; 8 bases align to TRBD2. This receptor was obtained from a man younger than 35 in good health. The CDR3, as DNA: TGTGCCAGCAGTTACTACGGGAGGGCCGAAGATACGCAGTATTTT. Amino acids: CASSYYGRAEDTQYF.